One sample yielded the 24 T cell receptor beta chains listed below, sequenced in a study of blood T cells in healthy people across ages. A second PCR of 7 to 11 cycles used a sample-barcoded 5' primer and a J-beta primer mix. TCRdb re-called the 5' RACE reads with MiXCR, one entry per CDR3 protein. The sample shows hundreds of thousands of distinct CDR3 sequences, about 28% of them seen only once. Sequenced sample: blood. These TCRs come from a woman of 80 years or more in good health.

A remark on this clonotype: At one end, the junction sequence differs from germline, possibly due to a read error. The chain recombines TRBV7-2 with TRBJ2-6, with D tentatively TRBD1 (5 bases). This CDR3 is 16 amino acids long. CDR1 SGHTA and CDR2 FQGNSA come from the germline V gene. The CDR3 sequence: CASSLRGRAGANVLTF. Here the CDR3 DNA reads TGCGCCAGCAGCCTAAGAGGCAGGGCTGGGGCCAACGTCCTGACTTTC. Complete variable domain (other parts from reference TRBV7-2 and TRBJ2-6): GAGVSQSPSNKVTEKGKDVELRCDPISGHTALYWYRQSLGQGLEFLIYFQGNSAPDKSGLPSDRFSAERTGGSVSTLTIQRTQQEDSAVYLCASSLRGRAGANVLTFGAGSRLTVL.

As regards this clonotype: This could be a read error, since a much larger clone is one nucleotide away. The chain is built from TRBV6-5 and TRBJ2-5; TRBD1 matches at 8 bases. The assigned J gene may be wrong: the sequence end matches TRBJ2-7 better. The CDR3 totals 16 residues. Looked up from germline, CDR1 is MNHEY and CDR2 is SVGAGI. The CDR3 reads CASSYSFTGGRYEQYF. Here the CDR3 DNA reads TGTGCCAGCAGTTACTCGTTTACAGGGGGACGGTACGAGCAGTACTTC.

This clonotype was seen ten or more times. The CDR3 DNA reads as TGTGCCAGCAGCCCCGGACAGGGGGCTTTCCGAGAGCAGTTCTTC. It is translated as CASSPGQGAFREQFF. The chain links TRBV7-2 to TRBJ2-1, with 11 nucleotides matching TRBD1. After removal of 5 bases from V and 10 bases from J, the junction contained 10 bases not matched to a gene. This CDR3 region has 15 residues. Germline V CDR1 and CDR2: SGHTA, FQGNSA.

The table lists this clonotype with many counts. The rearrangement uses TRBV6-2 or TRBV6-3 and TRBJ2-7; TRBD1 is a possible D gene (5 bases). The CDR3 totals 13 residues. The germline V gene encodes CDR1 MNHEY and CDR2 SVGEGT. Trimming removed 2 bases at V and 6 bases at J, with 11 bases between. CDR3 loop: CASSYQGIGEQYF. The CDR3 region has the DNA TGTGCCAGCAGTTACCAGGGTATTGGCGAGCAGTACTTC.

On this clonotype itself: Because it lacks the conserved phenylalanine or tryptophan at the end, this CDR3 is likely a read error. The chain is built from TRBV6-2 or TRBV6-3 and TRBJ2-3; TRBD1 agrees at 9 bases. V lost 4 bases and J lost 1; bases outside the gene matches: 0. Germline CDR1 MNHEY, CDR2 SVGEGT. The CDR3 consists of 14 residues. CDR3 region: CASSWDRGTDTQYL. In nucleotides, the CDR3 is TGTGCCAGCAGTTGGGACAGGGGCACAGATACGCAGTATTTG.

This clonotype was observed once. One junction end does not reproduce the germline sequence, and a read error may be involved. The J gene is TRBJ2-1, the V gene TRBV7-2, with 11 positions matching TRBD2. The V gene's germline CDR1 is SGHTA and CDR2 FQGNSA. The CDR3 runs to 17 residues. The DNA for the CDR3 is TGTGCCAGCAGCGCATTAGCGGGAGGGATCTCCTACAATGGGCAGTTCTTC. It translates to CASSALAGGISYNGQFF.

This chain joins TRBV28 and TRBJ1-1, with 8 nucleotides matching TRBD1. The CDR3 totals 15 residues. V shed 6 bases and J 0 bases; nucleotides not matched to a gene: 6. In germline, CDR1 is MDHEN, CDR2 SYDVKM. CDR3 amino acids: CASSTRQGLNTEAFF. The DNA for the CDR3 is TGTGCCAGCAGCACTAGACAGGGGCTGAACACTGAAGCTTTCTTT.

The chain is built from TRBV7-2 and TRBJ1-2; D might be TRBD1 (5 bases). From germline, CDR1 is SGHTA and CDR2 FQGNSA. This CDR3 spans 13 amino acids. Between the trimmed V and J ends, which lost 5 bases and 8 bases, there was a span of 15 bases. The CDR3, as DNA: TGTGCCAGCAGCCCGACACGACAGTCGGGCTACACCTTC. This translates into CASSPTRQSGYTF.

This clonotype was observed many times. The chain couples TRBV12-3 or TRBV12-4 to TRBJ2-3; D gene unclear. The CDR3 sequence is 14 residues long. Trimming took 1 base from V and 1 from J, leaving 6 bases between them. The CDR3 region is CASSLGVGTDTQYF. CDR3 coding DNA: TGTGCCAGCAGTTTAGGGGTTGGCACAGATACGCAGTATTTT.

Worth noting for this clonotype: A read error may produce the germline difference seen at one junction end. The genes are TRBV24-1 and TRBJ1-2; no clear D gene. CDR3 length: 14 residues. Germline-derived CDR1 and CDR2 are KGHDR and SFDVKD. The CDR3 is CATRDFTANCGYTF. CDR3 nucleotide sequence: TGTGCCACCAGGGATTTCACAGCTAACTGTGGCTACACCTTC.

Comments on this clonotype: A read error may explain this, as a much larger clone is one base away. CDR3 protein: CASSLVPLERYF. In nucleotides, the CDR3 is TGTGCCAGCAGTTTAGTCCCCCTCGAGCGGTACTTC. The chain recombines TRBV28 with TRBJ2-7; D is undetermined. The germline CDR1 and CDR2 sequences are MDHEN and SYDVKM. The CDR3 is 12 amino acids.

This clonotype has a count of ten or more. The V and J genes are TRBV2 and TRBJ2-4; 7 bases map to TRBD2. Unmatched junction bases numbered 2, after V lost 2 bases and J lost 1 base. CDR1 SNHLY and CDR2 FYNNEI come from the germline V gene. The CDR3 is 15 residues long. CDR3 nucleotides: TGTGCCAGCAGTGAAAACGGGGGGGCCAAAAACATTCAGTACTTC. It specifies CASSENGGAKNIQYF.

The CDR3 protein is CALIQGAEAGTEAFF. The CDR3 DNA follows: TGTGCCTTAATACAGGGGGCAGAGGCGGGCACTGAAGCTTTCTTT. The chain carries TRBV21-1 and TRBJ1-1; the table's TRBD1 call for D was not verified on the DNA. TRBV21-1 is described as a pseudogene. The CDR3 runs 15 residues.

This clonotype appeared many times. This chain uses TRBV12-3 or TRBV12-4 with TRBJ2-1; tentatively, D is TRBD2 (6 bases). Trimming pared 5 bases from V and 0 bases from J, leaving 11 bases between. The CDR3 extends over 15 amino acids. The CDR3 DNA reads TGTGCCAGCAGTCGATTAGCGGACTCCTACAATGAGCAGTTCTTC. Protein sequence: CASSRLADSYNEQFF.

This chain joins TRBV15 and TRBJ1-3; no clear D. Trimming cost V 5 bases and J 0 bases, with 17 bases left between them. Germline V gene data show CDR1 as LNHNV and CDR2 as YYDKDF (reference sequence). The CDR3 extends over 17 amino acids. The CDR3 sequence is CATSSRAAGHSGNTIYF. In DNA, the CDR3 is TGTGCCACCAGCTCCCGAGCAGCAGGTCACTCTGGAAACACCATATATTTT.

This clonotype has a count of ten or more. The chain couples TRBV6-1 to TRBJ2-7, with TRBD1 as a possible D gene (5 bases). Trimming pared 2 bases from V and 11 bases from J, leaving 10 bases between. Germline V gene lookup returns CDR1 MNHNS and CDR2 SASEGT. The CDR3 runs 11 residues. The CDR3 DNA reads TGTGCCAGCAGTGAAACTACAGGAGAGTACTTC. Translation: CASSETTGEYF.

The sample holds many counts of this clonotype. The rearrangement joins TRBV3-1 to TRBJ2-3; TRBD2 matches at 9 bases. This CDR3 has 18 residues. From germline, CDR1 is LGHDT and CDR2 YNNKEL (reference sequence). V lost 4 bases, J lost 9 bases, and 20 bases stayed unmatched. This CDR3 is CASSPLRGSGGPVRTQYF. CDR3 sequence (DNA): TGTGCCAGCAGCCCTCTACGGGGGAGCGGGGGGCCGGTGAGGACGCAGTATTTT.

V is TRBV12-3 or TRBV12-4 and J is TRBJ2-3; the D gene is possibly TRBD2 (5 bases). This CDR3 has 16 residues. The V gene lost 5 bases and the J gene lost 0 bases, with 15 bases spanning the gap. The CDR3 bases are TGTGCCAGCAGTGGGAGAGCGACCTTGAGCACAGATACGCAGTATTTT. Translated: CASSGRATLSTDTQYF.

This clonotype was seen repeatedly, ten times or more. CDR3 sequence reads: CASSWGLAGGPSEQFF. The CDR3 DNA follows: TGCGCCAGCAGCTGGGGACTAGCGGGGGGCCCGTCGGAGCAGTTCTTC. V is TRBV5-1 and J is TRBJ2-1; 15 positions match TRBD2. The CDR3 extends over 16 amino acids. J gave up 10 bases and V 3 bases, and 8 bases lay outside the gene matches. Germline lookup yields CDR1 SGHRS and CDR2 YFSETQ.

This clonotype turned up a few times. At one boundary the junction diverges from the germline segment, which might be a read error. This chain connects TRBV6-1 to TRBJ1-5, with unresolved D. The CDR3 is made up of 14 amino acids. Per the germline V gene, CDR1 is MNHNS and CDR2 is SASEGT. The CDR3 DNA sequence: TGTGCCAGCAGGGAAGATTATAGCAATCAGCCCCAGCATTTT. Its translation: CASREDYSNQPQHF.

This chain uses TRBV20-1 with TRBJ2-2, with D perhaps TRBD2 (5 bases). Per the germline V gene, CDR1 is DFQATT and CDR2 is SNEGSKA (reference sequence). The CDR3 extends over 15 amino acids. The V end lost 0 bases, the J end lost 3 bases, and 11 bases lay between the germline ends. The CDR3 DNA reads as TGCAGTGCTAGAGATCGTCCGGGGTACACCGGGGAGCTGTTTTTT. Protein product: CSARDRPGYTGELFF.

This clonotype appeared many times. The CDR3 bases are TGTGCCAGCAGCCCCTCTGGGGGGGGTTCCTACGAGCAGTACTTC. It specifies CASSPSGGGSYEQYF. The V gene is TRBV12-3 or TRBV12-4, the J gene TRBJ2-7, with 7 positions matching TRBD2. The CDR3 loop spans 15 amino acids. V shed 6 bases, J shed 1 base, and the junction held 9 bases outside the gene matches.

This clonotype showed up just a few times. The J gene is TRBJ2-2, the V gene TRBV5-1; 8 nucleotides agree with TRBD1. Trimming took 4 bases from V and 5 from J; bases not matched to a gene: 7. Germline CDR1 reads SGHRS; CDR2 reads YFSETQ. The CDR3 totals 15 residues. The CDR3 region has the DNA TGCGCCAGCAGCGGGAGGACAGGGAAGACCGGGGAGCTGTTTTTT. Residues: CASSGRTGKTGELFF.

This clonotype has more than one count but fewer than ten. This sequence joins TRBV7-9 and TRBJ2-1, with D perhaps matching TRBD2 (6 bases). The CDR3 consists of 15 residues. The germline CDR1 and CDR2 sequences are SEHNR and FQNEAQ (reference sequence). Trimming took off 8 bases at V and 7 bases at J, with 21 bases between the two ends. The CDR3 loop reads CASPSRLVGGNEQFF. In nucleotides, the CDR3 is TGTGCCAGCCCGAGCAGACTAGTCGGCGGGAATGAGCAGTTCTTC.